Listed below are T cell receptor beta chains from one sample, sequenced in a study of blood T cell repertoires in COVID-19. Profiling relied on immunoSEQ multiplex PCR, and the TCRdb table lists in-frame clones only, not all of them. This sample has 150,000 or so clones; around 86% occur once, and the top ten carry under 4.5%. Sequences were obtained from PBMCs or T cells enriched from blood (not recorded which). The source is a man over 45 who had recovered from COVID-19. Each CDR3 is given with its conserved first and last residue. A D gene is named only where the DNA matches it firmly. Clone size is given for some rows only: seen once, a few or many times, or a class if the clone is expanded.

NA	TRBV5-1	14	TRBJ1-1	NA	CASRFQGLNTEAFF	TGCGCCAGCAGGTTTCAGGGGTTAAACACTGAAGCTTTCTTT
TRBD1	TRBV28	16	TRBJ1-2	once	CASTAPGGPSGRGYTF	TGTGCCAGCACGGCACCAGGGGGTCCCTCGGGGCGAGGCTACACCTTC
NA	TRBV28	14	TRBJ1-1	NA	CASINPTGGTEAFF	TGTGCCAGCATCAACCCTACGGGAGGGACTGAAGCTTTCTTT
NA	TRBV11-2	14	TRBJ1-1	NA	CASRTGHRNTEAFF	TGTGCCAGCAGGACGGGACACCGGAACACTGAAGCTTTCTTT
TRBD1	TRBV11-1	14	TRBJ1-1	NA	CASSPQGGNTEAFF	TGTGCCAGCAGTCCTCAGGGGGGTAACACTGAAGCTTTCTTT
TRBD1	TRBV18	15	TRBJ1-1	NA	CASSTDRASGTEAFF	TGTGCCAGCTCAACAGACAGGGCGTCCGGCACTGAAGCTTTCTTT
NA	TRBV7-2	16	TRBJ2-2	NA	CASSLGSGVGTGELFF	TGTGCCAGCAGCTTAGGATCAGGGGTTGGCACCGGGGAGCTGTTTTTT
NA	TRBV9	12	TRBJ1-2	NA	CASIHPGAVYTF	TGTGCCAGCATTCATCCAGGGGCCGTCTACACCTTC
TRBD1	TRBV4-2	14	TRBJ1-4	NA	CASSPDRGSVKLFF	TGTGCCAGCAGCCCGGACAGGGGATCGGTAAAACTGTTTTTT
TRBD1	TRBV19	15	TRBJ1-2	NA	CASSIDGQGSRRYTF	TGTGCCAGTAGTATAGATGGACAGGGAAGTCGTCGCTACACCTTC
TRBD1	TRBV6-5	15	TRBJ1-1	NA	CASSRGDRGNTEAFF	TGTGCCAGCAGTCGGGGGGACAGGGGGAACACTGAAGCTTTCTTT
TRBD2	TRBV10-3	14	TRBJ2-7	NA	CAISPGLATDEQYF	TGTGCCATCAGTCCGGGACTAGCCACTGACGAGCAGTACTTC
TRBD1	TRBV2	15	TRBJ1-6	NA	CASSGLQGDNSPLHF	TGTGCCAGCAGTGGTCTCCAGGGGGATAATTCACCCCTCCACTTT
NA	TRBV10-3	17	TRBJ2-3	NA	CAISGAAGRASTDTQYF	TGTGCCATCAGTGGGGCCGCAGGTAGAGCTAGCACAGATACGCAGTATTTT
NA	TRBV7-8	13	TRBJ2-3	NA	CASSLQGSDTQYF	TGTGCCAGCAGCTTACAGGGGTCCGATACGCAGTATTTT
NA	TRBV7-2	14	TRBJ1-2	NA	CASSPTMGGYGYTF	TGTGCCAGCAGCCCCACGATGGGAGGCTATGGCTACACCTTC
NA	TRBV5-5	13	TRBJ2-1	once	CASSFQERHEQFF	TGTGCCAGCAGCTTCCAGGAAAGGCATGAGCAGTTCTTC
NA	TRBV7-9	13	TRBJ1-4	NA	CASSIRQAEKLFF	TGTGCCAGCAGCATTCGACAGGCCGAAAAACTGTTTTTT
NA	TRBV7-2	15	TRBJ2-3	once	CASSPQGTSADTQYF	TGTGCCAGCAGCCCCCAGGGAACTTCCGCAGATACGCAGTATTTT
TRBD2	TRBV5-8	14	TRBJ2-5	NA	CASSWGRGQETQYF	TGTGCCAGCAGTTGGGGGAGGGGACAAGAGACCCAGTACTTC
TRBD2	TRBV5-4	15	TRBJ2-1	NA	CASSGKAGGYNEQFF	TGTGCCAGCAGCGGAAAAGCGGGGGGGTACAATGAGCAGTTCTTC
NA	TRBV18	13	TRBJ2-3	NA	CASSTSSTDTQYF	TGTGCCAGCTCAACTAGTTCCACAGATACGCAGTATTTT
TRBD1	TRBV7-8	15	TRBJ2-7	few	CASSNRDRGFYEQYF	TGTGCCAGCAGCAACCGGGACAGGGGTTTTTACGAGCAGTACTTC
NA	TRBV12-3/TRBV12-4	12	TRBJ1-6	few	CASSTDNSPLHF	TGTGCCAGCAGCACTGATAATTCACCCCTCCACTTT
NA	TRBV7-2	12	TRBJ2-7	NA	CASTQSQGEQYF	TGTGCCAGCACCCAATCCCAGGGCGAGCAGTACTTC
TRBD2	TRBV19	16	TRBJ2-1	NA	CASSSGGGRGRNEQFF	TGTGCCAGTAGCTCCGGTGGCGGGAGAGGACGGAATGAGCAGTTCTTC
NA	TRBV18	16	TRBJ1-1	NA	CASSPDSGQQNTEAFF	TGTGCCAGCTCACCTGACTCCGGACAGCAGAACACTGAAGCTTTCTTT
NA	TRBV28	14	TRBJ2-7	few	CASSMVGLYYEQYF	TGTGCCAGCAGCATGGTGGGACTCTACTACGAGCAGTACTTC
TRBD2	TRBV2	14	TRBJ2-5	NA	CASRRLALAETQYF	TGTGCCAGCCGCAGACTAGCGTTGGCGGAGACCCAGTACTTC
TRBD2	TRBV28	15	TRBJ2-1	NA	CASSSGGGIYNEQFF	TGTGCCAGCAGTTCCGGGGGGGGGATATACAATGAGCAGTTCTTC
NA	TRBV6-5	16	TRBJ2-2	NA	CASSYSRWVRGGELFF	TGTGCCAGCAGTTACTCGAGATGGGTTCGAGGTGGGGAGCTGTTTTTT
NA	TRBV12-3/TRBV12-4	13	TRBJ1-1	NA	CASRRNVDTEAFF	TGTGCCAGCAGGCGTAACGTCGACACTGAAGCTTTCTTT
NA	TRBV6-5	12	TRBJ2-7	NA	CASSTSTDEQYF	TGTGCCAGCAGTACCTCCACGGACGAGCAGTACTTC
NA	TRBV27	14	TRBJ2-5	NA	CASSSGLFQETQYF	TGTGCCAGCAGTTCCGGACTGTTTCAAGAGACCCAGTACTTC
TRBD2	TRBV10-3	16	TRBJ2-7	NA	CAISESTPGTRYEQYF	TGTGCCATCAGTGAGTCGACGCCCGGGACTAGATACGAGCAGTACTTC
TRBD1	TRBV19	18	TRBJ2-7	NA	CASSIILTRDRVSYEQYF	TGTGCCAGTAGTATCATACTGACGCGGGACAGGGTCTCCTACGAGCAGTACTTC
TRBD1	TRBV6-5	14	TRBJ1-1	NA	CASSALQGAIEAFF	TGTGCCAGCAGCGCGTTACAGGGGGCTATTGAAGCTTTCTTT
NA	TRBV19	12	TRBJ1-1	NA	CASSVTGTEAFF	TGTGCCAGTAGTGTTACCGGGACTGAAGCTTTCTTT
TRBD1	TRBV5-1	14	TRBJ1-2	NA	CASSFRDRHYGYTF	TGCGCCAGCAGCTTTAGGGACAGACACTATGGCTACACCTTC
TRBD1	TRBV15	15	TRBJ1-2	NA	CATTEDRDPSYGYTF	TGTGCCACCACCGAGGACAGGGATCCTTCCTATGGCTACACCTTC
NA	TRBV19	14	TRBJ2-2	NA	CASSTGGPTGELFF	TGTGCCAGTAGTACCGGAGGGCCGACCGGGGAGCTGTTTTTT
TRBD2	TRBV7-9	15	TRBJ2-1	NA	CASSLRTSGSLEQFF	TGTGCCAGCAGCTTGAGGACTAGCGGGAGCCTTGAGCAGTTCTTC
NA	TRBV5-4	14	TRBJ1-1	once	CASSFGLTNTEAFF	TGTGCCAGCAGCTTTGGACTGACGAACACTGAAGCTTTCTTT
TRBD1	TRBV7-3	15	TRBJ1-6	NA	CASSLYPGGISPLHF	TGTGCCAGCAGCTTATATCCAGGGGGAATTTCACCCCTCCACTTT